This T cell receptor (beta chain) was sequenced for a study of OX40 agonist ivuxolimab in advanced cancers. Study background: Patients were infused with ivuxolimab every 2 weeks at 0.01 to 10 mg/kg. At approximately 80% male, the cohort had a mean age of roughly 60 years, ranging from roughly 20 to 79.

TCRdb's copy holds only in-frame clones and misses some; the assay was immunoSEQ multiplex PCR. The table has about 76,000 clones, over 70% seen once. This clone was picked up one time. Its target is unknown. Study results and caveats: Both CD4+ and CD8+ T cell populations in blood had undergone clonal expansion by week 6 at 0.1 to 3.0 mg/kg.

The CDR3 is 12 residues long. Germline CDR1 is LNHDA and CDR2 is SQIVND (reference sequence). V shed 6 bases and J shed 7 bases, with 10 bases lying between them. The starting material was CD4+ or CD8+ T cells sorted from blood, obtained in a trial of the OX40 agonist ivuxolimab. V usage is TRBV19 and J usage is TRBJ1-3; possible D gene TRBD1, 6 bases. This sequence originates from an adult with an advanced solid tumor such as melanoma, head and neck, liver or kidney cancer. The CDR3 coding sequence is TGTGCCAGTAGCGAGGGGGGGAACACCATATATTTT. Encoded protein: CASSEGGNTIYF.